This TCR beta chain derives from a study of T cell responses to AZD1222 COVID-19 vaccine. Whole-study findings and limits: Donor demographics were predominantly white British with a female majority; clonal diversity may be underestimated. Baseline serology detected seropositivity in only a handful of AZD1222 recipients.

This clone was counted a few times. Its antigen is currently unknown. V gave up 4 bases and J gave up 2 bases, with 6 bases separating them. Germline lookup yields CDR1 LGHDT and CDR2 YNNKEL (reference sequence). The CDR3 is made up of 12 amino acids. The table came from immunoSEQ multiplex PCR; TCRdb's copy has only in-frame clones and leaves some out. The sample yields around 150,000 clones, nearly 95% seen once. This receptor was obtained from an adult in good health. Sequencing used peripheral blood, obtained on day 0 of AZD1222 vaccination. The chain has TRBV3-1 (or the pseudogene TRBV3-2) and TRBJ2-7; no reliable D call. The CDR3 sequence: CASSLTPYEQYF. The CDR3 nucleotides read TGTGCCAGCAGCCTAACCCCCTACGAGCAGTACTTC.